These 12 T cell receptor beta chains were sequenced from one sample in a study of identical twins. TCRdb fed the 5' RACE reads into MiXCR, producing one record per CDR3 protein. The sample has under 300,000 distinct CDR3 sequences, over 5% seen once. The same specimen was also included in a second study, on T cells expressing NK-cell markers.

Sequencing was done on a sample of CD8+ T cells sorted from blood. The source of these receptors is a woman in her late teens or twenties in good health.

This clonotype was observed many times. V usage is TRBV7-9 and J usage is TRBJ2-7, with 9 bases that match TRBD1. Trimming at V came to 5 bases and at J to 6 bases, leaving 5 bases not matched to a gene. Looked up from germline, CDR1 is SEHNR and CDR2 is FQNEAQ (reference sequence). CDR3 size: 13 residues. The CDR3 DNA is TGTGCCAGCAGCGCGGGGACAGGGCCCGAGCAGTACTTC. Encoded protein: CASSAGTGPEQYF.

The sample holds many counts of this clonotype. This chain uses TRBV20-1 with TRBJ1-6, with a possible D match to TRBD1 (5 bases). This CDR3 contains 13 residues. CDR1 DFQATT and CDR2 SNEGSKA come from the germline V gene (reference sequence). The V end was cut by 2 bases, the J end by 9 bases, with 11 bases between. The CDR3 coding sequence is TGCAGTGCTAGATCGGGCGGGGGTTCACCCCTCCACTTT. Translated: CSARSGGGSPLHF.

This clonotype has only a few counts. V usage is TRBV7-9 and J usage is TRBJ2-3; D might be TRBD1 (5 bases). CDR1 and CDR2 from the germline V gene are SEHNR and FQNEAQ (reference sequence). The CDR3 has 15 residues. Trimming shortened V by 1 base and J by 13 bases, and 21 bases separated the two germline ends. The CDR3 region is CASSLDPILQAREYF. The CDR3 DNA reads as TGTGCCAGCAGCTTAGACCCCATTCTACAGGCTAGAGAGTATTTT.

A few counts support this clonotype. The V call is TRBV7-2, the J call TRBJ2-7; 8 bases are shared with TRBD2. The CDR3 is 13 amino acids. The trim removed 6 bases at V and 7 bases at J, leaving 8 bases unmatched. The germline gives CDR1 SGHTA, CDR2 FQGNSA. The CDR3 coding sequence is TGTGCCAGCAGTTTAAGCGGGAGACGTGAGCAGTACTTC. This gives the protein CASSLSGRREQYF.

The chain is built from TRBV12-3 or TRBV12-4 and TRBJ2-1, with D unresolved. This CDR3 spans 14 amino acids. V was trimmed by 6 bases and J by 0 bases, leaving 9 bases between them. Here the CDR3 reads CASRPIDSYNEQFF. The CDR3, as DNA: TGTGCCAGCAGGCCAATTGACTCCTACAATGAGCAGTTCTTC.

This clonotype was picked up a small number of times. The chain joins TRBV10-3 to TRBJ2-7; 8 bases are shared with TRBD2. Germline CDR1 and CDR2: ENHRY and SYGVKD. V lost 4 bases and J lost 5; bases outside the gene matches: 7. CDR3 length: 14 amino acids. CDR3 amino acids: CAISGSGGRNEQYF. As DNA, the CDR3 is TGTGCCATCAGTGGGAGCGGGGGAAGGAACGAGCAGTACTTC.

This sequence joins TRBV11-3 and TRBJ2-7; D is perhaps TRBD1 (6 bases). The germline V gene encodes CDR1 SGHNT and CDR2 YENEEA. V gave up 0 bases and J gave up 3 bases, with 18 bases separating them. This CDR3 contains 17 residues. DNA of the CDR3: TGTGCCAGCAGCTTAGAATCGGGGTCAGGGGACCGCTACGAGCAGTACTTC. Translated: CASSLESGSGDRYEQYF. The variable domain in full, with the rest retrieved from reference TRBV11-3 and TRBJ2-7, is EAGVVQSPRYKIIEKKQPVAFWCNPISGHNTLYWYLQNLGQGPELLIRYENEEAVDDSQLPKDRFSAERLKGVDSTLKIQPAELGDSAVYLCASSLESGSGDRYEQYFGPGTRLTVT.

The J gene is TRBJ2-7, the V gene TRBV9; 7 bases line up with TRBD1. CDR1 SGDLS and CDR2 YYNGEE come from the germline V gene. Germline trimming cut 4 bases from V and 5 bases from J; bases unmatched to any gene: 3. The CDR3 sequence is 12 residues long. CDR3 bases: TGTGCCAGCAGCCGGGACAGTGACGAGCAGTACTTC. As protein: CASSRDSDEQYF.

This clonotype has just a few counts. The chain employs TRBV7-9 and TRBJ2-2; D is unclear. Germline V gene sequence: CDR1 SEHNR, CDR2 FQNEAQ (reference sequence). This CDR3 is 14 amino acids long. V lost 5 bases to trimming and J lost 0 bases, with 7 bases between them. The CDR3 loop reads CASSHLTNTGELFF. CDR3 bases: TGTGCCAGCAGCCATCTTACGAACACCGGGGAGCTGTTTTTT.

This clonotype was observed a few times. The chain combines TRBV7-8 with TRBJ2-7; D is uncertain. The V and J ends lost 0 bases and 6 bases respectively, with 12 bases between them. This CDR3 has 14 residues. Germline-derived CDR1 and CDR2 are SGHVS and FQNEAQ. In DNA, the CDR3 is TGTGCCAGCAGCTTAGCTGAGGCCAGTGGCGAGCAGTACTTC. Its protein product is CASSLAEASGEQYF.

The chain joins TRBV7-2 to TRBJ2-7, with 9 bases that match TRBD2. J gave up 4 bases and V 2 bases, and 12 bases lay outside the gene matches. The CDR3 is 17 amino acids. CDR1 is SGHTA, CDR2 FQGNSA, per germline. DNA of the CDR3: TGTGCCAGCAGCTTAAGGGGGGCTAGCGGGGAGAAGTACGAGCAGTACTTC. Its protein is CASSLRGASGEKYEQYF.

This clonotype turned up a few times. This chain uses TRBV27 with TRBJ2-2; D remains unclear. Germline lookup yields CDR1 MNHEY and CDR2 SMNVEV (reference sequence). Trimming took off 2 bases at V and 0 bases at J, with 4 bases between the two ends. The CDR3 is made up of 14 amino acids. The DNA for the CDR3 is TGTGCCAGCAGTTTACGGCCGAACACCGGGGAGCTGTTTTTT. As protein: CASSLRPNTGELFF.